The table lists the clone carrying this TCR beta chain with a count of one. The input for sorted-subset replicate PCRs was about 0.2 ug DNA, 25,000 to 35,000 T cell genomes. Authors' data handling: Filtering differed, since immunoSEQ gave only junction sequences and no quality scores. Clones were read by immunoSEQ multiplex PCR, and TCRdb kept only the in-frame ones, dropping some. V, J and clone size were drawn from that table, and D and trimming were deduced from the DNA. The data show over 2,000,000 clones, 80% to 95% seen once. This sample was included in a study of shared clonotypes between healthy human individuals. Germline-derived CDR1 and CDR2 are SEHNR and FQNEAQ (reference sequence). This CDR3 comprises 15 residues. The V end lost 5 bases, the J end lost 0 bases, and 10 bases lay between the germline ends. Terminally differentiated effector memory CD45RA+ cells were excluded from the naive CD8 cells, which were CD45RO-negative and positively selected for CCR7.

The specimen was naive CD8+ T cells from PBMCs. The chain combines TRBV7-9 with TRBJ1-4; D remains ambiguous. This clonotype was sampled from a man aged 18 to 30 in good health. Some clones in this sample may be carry-over from other donors' samples. CDR3 sequence reads: CASSPFSATNEKLFF. DNA for the CDR3: TGTGCCAGCAGCCCCTTCTCTGCAACTAATGAAAAACTGTTTTTT.